This record looks at one T cell receptor beta chain sequence and its context. This entry comes from a study of patients and donors after allogeneic stem cell transplantation. One entry per CDR3 protein, called by TCRdb with MiXCR from the RT-PCR reads. The repertoire holds around 160,000 distinct CDR3 sequences, with roughly 31% as singletons. The source material was blood, either unsorted or a sorted T cell fraction (not recorded which). This TCR was sampled from a human donor who was either an allogeneic HSCT recipient or a stem cell or donor lymphocyte infusion donor (not recorded which). It is not recorded whose cells these are; they may come from a transplant donor.

Here the CDR3 DNA reads TGTGCCAGCAGCCGACCGGGAGCTTCCTACAATGAGCAGTTCTTC. Encoded protein: CASSRPGASYNEQFF. This rearrangement joins TRBV6-2 or TRBV6-3 to TRBJ2-1, with TRBD2 as a possible D gene (6 bases). Germline CDR1 and CDR2: MNHEY and SVGEGT. The length of the CDR3 is 15 residues. V lost 6 bases and J 1 base, leaving 13 bases between the germline ends.